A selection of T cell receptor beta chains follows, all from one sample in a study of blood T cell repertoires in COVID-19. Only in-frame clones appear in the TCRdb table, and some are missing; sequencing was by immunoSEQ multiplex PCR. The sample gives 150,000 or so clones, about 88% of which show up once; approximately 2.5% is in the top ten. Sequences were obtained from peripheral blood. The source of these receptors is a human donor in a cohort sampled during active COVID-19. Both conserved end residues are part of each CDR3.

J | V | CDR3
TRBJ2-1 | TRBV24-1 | CATSAPRTASGNNEQFF
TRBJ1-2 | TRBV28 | CASSLLAGVGYTF
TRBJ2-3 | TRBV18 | CASSPSADTQYF
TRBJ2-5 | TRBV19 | CASSAGTSGSIQETQYF
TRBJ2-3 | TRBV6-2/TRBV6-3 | CASSYSTSTDTQYF
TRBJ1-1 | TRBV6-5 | CASSYQGQTEAFF
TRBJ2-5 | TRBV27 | CATRAGGETQYF
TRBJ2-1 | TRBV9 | CASSVAGGTNEQFF
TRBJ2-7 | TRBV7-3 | CASSPDRAPPYEQYF
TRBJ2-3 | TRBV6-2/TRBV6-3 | CASSVPGTSRDTQYF
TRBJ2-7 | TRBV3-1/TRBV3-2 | CASSQVRRTGIYEQYF
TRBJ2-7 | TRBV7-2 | CASSLVGSGRSYEQYF
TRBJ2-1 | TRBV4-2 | CASSQNLAGGAYNEQFF
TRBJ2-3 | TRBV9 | CASSAGAVATDTQYF
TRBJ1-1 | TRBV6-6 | CASTQGQVDTEAFF
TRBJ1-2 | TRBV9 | CASSRTGTSNYGYTF
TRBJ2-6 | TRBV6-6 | CASSRDGANVLTF
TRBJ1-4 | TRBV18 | CASSPGQGEKLFF
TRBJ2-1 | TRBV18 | CASSLEAGGEQFF
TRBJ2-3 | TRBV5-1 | CASQGGAGLPADTQYF
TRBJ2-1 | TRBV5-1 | CASSPSLRTSGSDEQFF
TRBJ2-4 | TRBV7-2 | CASSTGPHREAKNIQYF
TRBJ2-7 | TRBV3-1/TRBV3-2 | CASSRRLGLSSYEQYF
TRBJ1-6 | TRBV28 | CASSFGRAGTDSPYNSPLHF
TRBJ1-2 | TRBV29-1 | CSVEQGAWGYTF
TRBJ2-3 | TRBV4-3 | CASSQGLGGSTDTQYF
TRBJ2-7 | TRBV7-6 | CASSLGPLGGREQYF
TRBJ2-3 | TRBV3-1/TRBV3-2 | CASSLLASSTDTQYF
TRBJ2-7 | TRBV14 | CASSPPPAAMSFHEQYF
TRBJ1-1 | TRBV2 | CASSEKGVVQTEAFF
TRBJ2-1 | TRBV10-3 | CAISEGTGGYNEQFF
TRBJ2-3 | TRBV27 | CASSSPAGGPGDTQYF
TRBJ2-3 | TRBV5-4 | CASSLLARSTDTQYF
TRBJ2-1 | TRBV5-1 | CASSAAGGAGGEQFF
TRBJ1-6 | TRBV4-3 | CASSQVVAGGDNSPLHF
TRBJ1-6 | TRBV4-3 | CASSQDRIGDSSYNSPLHF
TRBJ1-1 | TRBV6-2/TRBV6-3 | CASSPGQGVPGRVAFF
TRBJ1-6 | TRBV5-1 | CASSFGEGGSPLHF
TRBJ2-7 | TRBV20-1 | CSASRGGFLEQYF
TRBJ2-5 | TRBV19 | CATQRTSGYQETQYF
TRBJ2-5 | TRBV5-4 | CASSLLGLAGAQETQYF
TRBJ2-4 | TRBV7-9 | CASSQGTSGRSNIQYF
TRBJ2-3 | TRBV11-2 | CASSLGATSTDTQYF
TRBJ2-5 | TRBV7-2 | CASSTQGLAGETQYF
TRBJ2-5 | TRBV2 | CASTAKVAGGSGTQYF
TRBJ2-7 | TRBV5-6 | CASSFGGGAIFNEQYF
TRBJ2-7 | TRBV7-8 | CASSYGLAGVYEQYF
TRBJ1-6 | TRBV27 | CASSLGGSLGTLHF
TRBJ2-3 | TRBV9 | CASSVSRRLGGLAGGRGTQYF
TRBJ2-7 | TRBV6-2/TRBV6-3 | CASSYLPSDSYEQYF
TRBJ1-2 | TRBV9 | CASSPGVSRYTF
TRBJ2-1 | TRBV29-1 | CSVRPGTGIDEQFF
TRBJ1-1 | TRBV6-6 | CASSFGRGEAFF